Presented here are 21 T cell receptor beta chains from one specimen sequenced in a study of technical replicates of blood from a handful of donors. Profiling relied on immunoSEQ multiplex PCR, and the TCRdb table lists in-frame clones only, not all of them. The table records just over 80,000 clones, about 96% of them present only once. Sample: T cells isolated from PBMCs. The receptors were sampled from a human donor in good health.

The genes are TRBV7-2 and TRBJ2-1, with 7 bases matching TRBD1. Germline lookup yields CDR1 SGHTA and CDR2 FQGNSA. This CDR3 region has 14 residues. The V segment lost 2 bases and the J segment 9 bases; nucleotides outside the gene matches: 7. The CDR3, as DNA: TGTGCCAGCAGCTTACTACAGGGGAAAACTGAGCAGTTCTTC. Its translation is CASSLLQGKTEQFF.

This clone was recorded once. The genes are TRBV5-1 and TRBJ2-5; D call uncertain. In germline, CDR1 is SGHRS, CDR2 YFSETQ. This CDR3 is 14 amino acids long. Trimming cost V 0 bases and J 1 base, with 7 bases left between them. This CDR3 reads CASSLGQIQETQYF. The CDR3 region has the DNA TGCGCCAGCAGCTTGGGTCAGATCCAAGAGACCCAGTACTTC. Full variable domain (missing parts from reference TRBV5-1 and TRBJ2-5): KAGVTQTPRYLIKTRGQQVTLSCSPISGHRSVSWYQQTPGQGLQFLFEYFSETQRNKGNFPGRFSGRQFSNSRSEMNVSTLELGDSALYLCASSLGQIQETQYFGPGTRLLVL.

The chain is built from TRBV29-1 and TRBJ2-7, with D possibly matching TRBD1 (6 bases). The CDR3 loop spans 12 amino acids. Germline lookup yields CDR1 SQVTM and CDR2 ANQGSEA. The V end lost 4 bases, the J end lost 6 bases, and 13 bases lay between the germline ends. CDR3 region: CSVVSQGGEQYF. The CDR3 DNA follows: TGCAGCGTTGTTTCACAGGGCGGCGAGCAGTACTTC.

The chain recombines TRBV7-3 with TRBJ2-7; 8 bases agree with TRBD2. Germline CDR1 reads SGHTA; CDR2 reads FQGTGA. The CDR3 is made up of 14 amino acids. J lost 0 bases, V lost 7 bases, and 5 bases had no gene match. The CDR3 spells CASKLSGNSYEQYF. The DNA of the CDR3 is TGTGCCAGCAAACTTAGCGGGAACTCCTACGAGCAGTACTTC.

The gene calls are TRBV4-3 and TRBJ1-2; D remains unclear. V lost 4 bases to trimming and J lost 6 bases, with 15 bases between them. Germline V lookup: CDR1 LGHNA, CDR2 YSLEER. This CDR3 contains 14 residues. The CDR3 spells CASSPQNLWDGYTF. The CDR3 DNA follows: TGCGCCAGCAGCCCACAGAATTTATGGGATGGCTACACCTTC.

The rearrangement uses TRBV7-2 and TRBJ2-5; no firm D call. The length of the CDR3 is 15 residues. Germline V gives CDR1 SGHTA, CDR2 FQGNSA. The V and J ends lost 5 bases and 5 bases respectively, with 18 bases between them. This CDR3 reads CASSPQSAPAETQYF. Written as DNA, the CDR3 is TGTGCCAGCAGCCCGCAGAGCGCCCCGGCCGAGACCCAGTACTTC.

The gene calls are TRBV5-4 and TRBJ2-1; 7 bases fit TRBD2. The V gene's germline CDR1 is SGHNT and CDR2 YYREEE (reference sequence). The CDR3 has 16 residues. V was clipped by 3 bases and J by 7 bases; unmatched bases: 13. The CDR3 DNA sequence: TGTGCCAGCAGCTCCCCTGACGGGAGGCCAGAGAATGAGCAGTTCTTC. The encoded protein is CASSSPDGRPENEQFF.

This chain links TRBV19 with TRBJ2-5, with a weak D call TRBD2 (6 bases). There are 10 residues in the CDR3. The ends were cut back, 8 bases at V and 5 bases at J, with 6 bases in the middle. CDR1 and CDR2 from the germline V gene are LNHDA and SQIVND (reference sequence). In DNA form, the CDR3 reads TGTGCCAGTGGGGGGGAGACCCAGTACTTC. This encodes CASGGETQYF.

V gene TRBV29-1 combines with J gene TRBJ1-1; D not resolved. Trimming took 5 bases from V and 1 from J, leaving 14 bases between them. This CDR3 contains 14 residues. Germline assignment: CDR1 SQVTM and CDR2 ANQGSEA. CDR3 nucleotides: TGCAGCGTTTCCAGTCTAGAATCGAACACTGAAGCTTTCTTT. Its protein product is CSVSSLESNTEAFF.

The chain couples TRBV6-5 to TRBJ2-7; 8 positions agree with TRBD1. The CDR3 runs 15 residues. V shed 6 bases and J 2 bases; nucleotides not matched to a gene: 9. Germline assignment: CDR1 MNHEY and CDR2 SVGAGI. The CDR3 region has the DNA TGTGCCAGCAGCCGGACAGGGATTGGGACCTACGAGCAGTACTTC. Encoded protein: CASSRTGIGTYEQYF.

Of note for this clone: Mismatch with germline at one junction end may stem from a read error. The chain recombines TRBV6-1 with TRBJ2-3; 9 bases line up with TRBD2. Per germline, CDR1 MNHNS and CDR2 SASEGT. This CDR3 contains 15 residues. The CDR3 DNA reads TGTGCCAGCAGGGAAGCGGGAGGCCACCCAGATACGCAGTATTTT. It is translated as CASREAGGHPDTQYF.

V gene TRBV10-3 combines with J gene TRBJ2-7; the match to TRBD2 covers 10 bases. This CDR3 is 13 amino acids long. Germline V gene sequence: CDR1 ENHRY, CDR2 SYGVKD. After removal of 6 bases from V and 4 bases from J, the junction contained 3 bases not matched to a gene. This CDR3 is CAISLAGAYEQYF. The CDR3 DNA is TGTGCCATCAGCCTAGCGGGAGCATACGAGCAGTACTTC.

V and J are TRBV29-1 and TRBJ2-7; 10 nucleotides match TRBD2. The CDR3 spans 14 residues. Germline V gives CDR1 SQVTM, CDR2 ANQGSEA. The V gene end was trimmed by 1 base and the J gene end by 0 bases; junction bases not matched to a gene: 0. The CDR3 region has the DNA TGCAGCGTTGAAGCTAGCGGGAGCTCCTACGAGCAGTACTTC. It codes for CSVEASGSSYEQYF.

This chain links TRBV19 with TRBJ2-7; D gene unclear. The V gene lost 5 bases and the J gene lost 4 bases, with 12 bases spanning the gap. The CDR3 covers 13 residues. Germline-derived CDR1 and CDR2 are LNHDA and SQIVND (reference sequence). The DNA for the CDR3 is TGTGCCAGTAGTTACACGGCGGCTTACGAGCAGTACTTC. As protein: CASSYTAAYEQYF.

CDR3 residues: CATTPTRGTSPYEQYF. For the CDR3, the DNA is TGTGCCACCACCCCAACGCGCGGGACTTCCCCCTACGAGCAGTACTTC. This chain links TRBV15 with TRBJ2-7, with D tentatively TRBD2 (6 bases). Trimming took 7 bases from V and 2 from J, leaving 21 bases between them. The length of the CDR3 is 16 residues. Germline-derived CDR1 and CDR2 are LNHNV and YYDKDF (reference sequence).

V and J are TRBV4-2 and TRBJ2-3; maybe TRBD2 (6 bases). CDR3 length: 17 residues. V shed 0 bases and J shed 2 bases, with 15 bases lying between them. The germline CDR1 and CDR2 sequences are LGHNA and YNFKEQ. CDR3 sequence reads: CASSQDRVGGTTDTQYF. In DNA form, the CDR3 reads TGTGCCAGCAGCCAAGATCGGGTAGGCGGGACCACAGATACGCAGTATTTT.

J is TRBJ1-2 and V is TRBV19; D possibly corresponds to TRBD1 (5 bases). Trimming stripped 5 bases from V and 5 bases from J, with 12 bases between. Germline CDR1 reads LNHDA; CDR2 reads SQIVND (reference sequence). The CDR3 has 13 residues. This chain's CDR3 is CASSFNDRYGYTF. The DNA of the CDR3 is TGTGCCAGTAGTTTCAACGACAGATATGGCTACACCTTC. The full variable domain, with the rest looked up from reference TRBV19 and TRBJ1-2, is DGGITQSPKYLFRKEGQNVTLSCEQNLNHDAMYWYRQDPGQGLRLIYYSQIVNDFQKGDIAEGYSVSREKKESFPLTVTSAQKNPTAFYLCASSFNDRYGYTFGSGTRLTVV.

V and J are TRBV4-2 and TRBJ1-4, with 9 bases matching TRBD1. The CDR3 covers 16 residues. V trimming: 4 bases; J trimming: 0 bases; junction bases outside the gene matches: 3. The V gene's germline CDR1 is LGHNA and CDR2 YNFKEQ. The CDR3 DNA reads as TGTGCCAGCAGCCCGGGACAGGGAGCAACTAATGAAAAACTGTTTTTT. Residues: CASSPGQGATNEKLFF.

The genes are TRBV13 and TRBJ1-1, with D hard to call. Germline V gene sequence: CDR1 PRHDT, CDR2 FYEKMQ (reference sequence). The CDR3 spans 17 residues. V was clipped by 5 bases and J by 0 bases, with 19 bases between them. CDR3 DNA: TGTGCCAGCAGCCCTGCGGGAACTGACGGTATGAACACTGAAGCTTTCTTT. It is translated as CASSPAGTDGMNTEAFF. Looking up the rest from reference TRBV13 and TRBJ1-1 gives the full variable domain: AAGVIQSPRHLIKEKRETATLKCYPIPRHDTVYWYQQGPGQDPQFLISFYEKMQSDKGSIPDRFSAQQFSDYHSELNMSSLELGDSALYFCASSPAGTDGMNTEAFFGQGTRLTVV.

The CDR3, as DNA: TGTGCCAGCAGCTTAGCGCGACTAGCGTTCGACGAGCAGTACTTC. This gives the protein CASSLARLAFDEQYF. The rearrangement joins TRBV7-9 to TRBJ2-7; 8 nucleotides align to TRBD2. Germline-derived CDR1 and CDR2 are SEHNR and FQNEAQ (reference sequence). This CDR3 is built from 15 residues. Losses at the gene ends were 0 bases for V and 5 bases for J; bases not matched to a gene: 6.

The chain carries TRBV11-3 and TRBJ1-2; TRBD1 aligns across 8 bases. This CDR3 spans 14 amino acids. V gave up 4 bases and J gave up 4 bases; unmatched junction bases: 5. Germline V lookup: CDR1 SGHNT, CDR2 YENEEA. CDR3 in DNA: TGTGCCAGCAGCTGGGGACAGGCTAGCTATGGCTACACCTTC. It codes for CASSWGQASYGYTF.